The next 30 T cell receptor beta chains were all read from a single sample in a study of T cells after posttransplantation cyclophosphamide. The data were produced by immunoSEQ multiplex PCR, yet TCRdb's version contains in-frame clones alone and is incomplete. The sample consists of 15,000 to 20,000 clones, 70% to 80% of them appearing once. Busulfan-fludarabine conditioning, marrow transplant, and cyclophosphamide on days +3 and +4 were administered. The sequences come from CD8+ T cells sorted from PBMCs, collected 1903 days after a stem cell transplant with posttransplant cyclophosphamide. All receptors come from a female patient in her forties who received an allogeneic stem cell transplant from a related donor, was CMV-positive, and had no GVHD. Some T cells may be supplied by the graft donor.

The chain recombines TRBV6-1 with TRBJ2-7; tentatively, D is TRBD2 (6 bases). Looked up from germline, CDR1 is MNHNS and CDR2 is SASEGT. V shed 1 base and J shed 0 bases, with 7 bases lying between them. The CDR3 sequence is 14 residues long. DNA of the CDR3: TGTGCCAGCAGTGAAGGCGGGGACTCCTACGAGCAGTACTTC. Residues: CASSEGGDSYEQYF.

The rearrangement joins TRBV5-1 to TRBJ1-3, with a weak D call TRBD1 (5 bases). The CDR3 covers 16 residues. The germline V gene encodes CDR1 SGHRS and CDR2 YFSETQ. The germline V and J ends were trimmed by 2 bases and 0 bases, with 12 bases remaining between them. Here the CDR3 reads CASSLRDSTSGNTIYF. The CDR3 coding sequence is TGCGCCAGCAGCTTACGTGACAGCACCTCTGGAAACACCATATATTTT.

This CDR3 is CASSFYRVNSPLHF. CDR3 bases: TGTGCCAGCAGCTTTTACCGCGTAAATTCACCCCTCCACTTT. This chain joins TRBV5-8 and TRBJ1-6; D remains unclear. The ends were cut back, 2 bases at V and 7 bases at J, with 10 bases in the middle. This CDR3 spans 14 amino acids. Germline CDR1 SGHTS, CDR2 YDEGEE.

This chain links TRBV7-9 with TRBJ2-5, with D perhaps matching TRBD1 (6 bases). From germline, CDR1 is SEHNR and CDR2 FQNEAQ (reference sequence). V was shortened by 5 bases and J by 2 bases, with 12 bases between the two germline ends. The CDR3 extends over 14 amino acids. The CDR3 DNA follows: TGTGCCAGCAGCCCCGGACAGATACAAGAGACCCAGTACTTC. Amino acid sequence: CASSPGQIQETQYF.

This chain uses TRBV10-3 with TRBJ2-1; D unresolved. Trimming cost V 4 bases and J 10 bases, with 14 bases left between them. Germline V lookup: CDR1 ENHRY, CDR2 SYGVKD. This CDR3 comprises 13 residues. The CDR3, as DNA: TGTGCCATCAGTGTGGTAGGAGATAGCGAGCAGTTCTTC. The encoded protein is CAISVVGDSEQFF.

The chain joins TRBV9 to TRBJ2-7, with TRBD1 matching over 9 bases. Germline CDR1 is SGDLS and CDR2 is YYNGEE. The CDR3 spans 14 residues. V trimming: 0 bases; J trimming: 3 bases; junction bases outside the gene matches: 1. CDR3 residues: CASSVGGQGYEQYF. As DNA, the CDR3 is TGTGCCAGCAGCGTAGGGGGACAGGGCTACGAGCAGTACTTC.

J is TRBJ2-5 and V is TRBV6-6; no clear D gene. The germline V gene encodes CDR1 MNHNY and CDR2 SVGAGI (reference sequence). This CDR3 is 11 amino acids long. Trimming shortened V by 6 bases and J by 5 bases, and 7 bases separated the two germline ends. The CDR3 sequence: CASSHGETQYF. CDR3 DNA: TGTGCCAGCAGCCACGGTGAGACCCAGTACTTC.

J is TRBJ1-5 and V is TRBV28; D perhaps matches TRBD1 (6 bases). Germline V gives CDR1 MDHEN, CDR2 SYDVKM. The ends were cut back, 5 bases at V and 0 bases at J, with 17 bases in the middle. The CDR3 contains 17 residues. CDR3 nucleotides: TGTGCCAGCAGTGGGGGCACCTTTACCTATAGCAATCAGCCCCAGCATTTT. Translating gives CASSGGTFTYSNQPQHF.

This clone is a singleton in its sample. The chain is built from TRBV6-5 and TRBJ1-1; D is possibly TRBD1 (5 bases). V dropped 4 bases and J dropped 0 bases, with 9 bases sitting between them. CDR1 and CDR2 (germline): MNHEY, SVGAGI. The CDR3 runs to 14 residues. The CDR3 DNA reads TGTGCCAGCAGTTGGGGGGAAATGAACACTGAAGCTTTCTTT. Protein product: CASSWGEMNTEAFF.

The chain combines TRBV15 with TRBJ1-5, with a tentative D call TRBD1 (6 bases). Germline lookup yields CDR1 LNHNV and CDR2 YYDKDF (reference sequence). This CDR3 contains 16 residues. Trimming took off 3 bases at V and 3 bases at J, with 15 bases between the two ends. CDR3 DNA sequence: TGTGCCACCAGCAGCCCAGGTCCAGGGGACAATCAGCCCCAGCATTTT. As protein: CATSSPGPGDNQPQHF.

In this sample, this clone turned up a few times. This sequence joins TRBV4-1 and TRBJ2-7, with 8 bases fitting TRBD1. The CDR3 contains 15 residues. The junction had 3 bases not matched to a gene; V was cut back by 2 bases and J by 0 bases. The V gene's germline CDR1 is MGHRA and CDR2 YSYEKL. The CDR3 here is CASSQTGQGSYEQYF. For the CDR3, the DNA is TGCGCCAGCAGCCAAACTGGACAGGGCTCCTACGAGCAGTACTTC.

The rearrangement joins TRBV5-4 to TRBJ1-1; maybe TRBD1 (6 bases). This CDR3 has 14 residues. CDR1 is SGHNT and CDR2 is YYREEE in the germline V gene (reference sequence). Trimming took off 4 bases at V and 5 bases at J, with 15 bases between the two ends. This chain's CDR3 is CASSPRGPVTEAFF. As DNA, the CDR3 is TGTGCCAGCAGCCCGCGGGGGCCGGTTACTGAAGCTTTCTTT.

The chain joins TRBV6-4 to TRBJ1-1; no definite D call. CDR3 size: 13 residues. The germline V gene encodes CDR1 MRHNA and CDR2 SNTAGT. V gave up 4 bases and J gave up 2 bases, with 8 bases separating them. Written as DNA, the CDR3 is TGTGCCAGCAGTGCTACAGCCAACACTGAAGCTTTCTTT. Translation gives CASSATANTEAFF.

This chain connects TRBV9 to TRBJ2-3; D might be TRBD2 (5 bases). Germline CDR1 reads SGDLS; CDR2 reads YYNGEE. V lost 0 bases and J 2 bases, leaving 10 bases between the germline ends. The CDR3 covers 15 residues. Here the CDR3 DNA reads TGTGCCAGCAGCGTAGACGGGAAACCCACAGATACGCAGTATTTT. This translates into CASSVDGKPTDTQYF.

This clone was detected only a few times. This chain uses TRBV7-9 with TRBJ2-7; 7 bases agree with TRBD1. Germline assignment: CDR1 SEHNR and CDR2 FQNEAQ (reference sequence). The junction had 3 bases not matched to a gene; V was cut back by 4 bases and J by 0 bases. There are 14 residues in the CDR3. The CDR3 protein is CASSSRGPSYEQYF. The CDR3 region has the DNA TGTGCCAGCAGCTCGAGGGGGCCCTCCTACGAGCAGTACTTC.

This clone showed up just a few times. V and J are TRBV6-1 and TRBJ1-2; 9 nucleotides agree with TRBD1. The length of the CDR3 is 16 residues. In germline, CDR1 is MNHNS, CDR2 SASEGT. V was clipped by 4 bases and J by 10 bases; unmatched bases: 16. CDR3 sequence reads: CASSGYSSGQGVVYTF. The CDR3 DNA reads TGTGCCAGCAGTGGATACTCGTCGGGACAGGGCGTAGTCTACACCTTC.

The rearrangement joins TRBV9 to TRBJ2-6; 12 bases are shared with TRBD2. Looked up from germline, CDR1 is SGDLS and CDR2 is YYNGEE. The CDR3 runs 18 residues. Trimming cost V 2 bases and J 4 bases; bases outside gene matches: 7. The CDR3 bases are TGTGCCAGCAGCGTGCCTAGCGGGGGGGCTCCCGGGGCCAACGTCCTGACTTTC. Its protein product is CASSVPSGGAPGANVLTF.

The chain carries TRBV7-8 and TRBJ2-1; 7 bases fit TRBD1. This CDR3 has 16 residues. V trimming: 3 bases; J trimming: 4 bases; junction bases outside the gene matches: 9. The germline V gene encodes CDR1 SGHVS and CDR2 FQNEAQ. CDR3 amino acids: CASSFDRDSHYNEQFF. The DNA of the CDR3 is TGTGCCAGCAGCTTCGACCGGGACAGTCATTACAATGAGCAGTTCTTC.

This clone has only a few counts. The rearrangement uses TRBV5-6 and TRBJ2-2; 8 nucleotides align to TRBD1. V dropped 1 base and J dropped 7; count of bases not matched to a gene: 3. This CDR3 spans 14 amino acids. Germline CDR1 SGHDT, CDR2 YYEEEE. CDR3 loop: CASSLQGASGELFF. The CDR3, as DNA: TGTGCCAGCAGCTTGCAGGGGGCAAGCGGGGAGCTGTTTTTT.

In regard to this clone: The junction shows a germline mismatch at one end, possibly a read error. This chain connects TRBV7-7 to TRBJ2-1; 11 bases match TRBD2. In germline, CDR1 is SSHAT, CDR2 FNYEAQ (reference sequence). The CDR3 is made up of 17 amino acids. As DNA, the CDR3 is TGTGCTAGCAGCGCGGAGCCGGGACTAGCGGAGTACAATGAGCAGTTCTTC. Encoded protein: CASSAEPGLAEYNEQFF.

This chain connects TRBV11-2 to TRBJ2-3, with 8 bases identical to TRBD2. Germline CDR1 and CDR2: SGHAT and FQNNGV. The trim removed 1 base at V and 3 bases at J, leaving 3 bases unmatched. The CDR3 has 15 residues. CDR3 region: CASSLVGGVTDTQYF. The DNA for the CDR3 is TGTGCCAGCAGCTTAGTCGGGGGGGTGACAGATACGCAGTATTTT.

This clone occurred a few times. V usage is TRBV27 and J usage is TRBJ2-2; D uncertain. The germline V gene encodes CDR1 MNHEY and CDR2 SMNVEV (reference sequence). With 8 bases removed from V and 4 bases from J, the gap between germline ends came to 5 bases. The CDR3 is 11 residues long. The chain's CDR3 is CASGSTGELFF. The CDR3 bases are TGTGCCAGCGGCAGCACCGGGGAGCTGTTTTTT.

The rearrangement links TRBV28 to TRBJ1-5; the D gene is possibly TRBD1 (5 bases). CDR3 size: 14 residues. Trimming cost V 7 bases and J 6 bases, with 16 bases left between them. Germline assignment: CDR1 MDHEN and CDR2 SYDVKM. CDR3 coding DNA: TGTGCCAGCACTAGGAAGGGGTTGGCTCAGCCCCAGCATTTT. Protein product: CASTRKGLAQPQHF.

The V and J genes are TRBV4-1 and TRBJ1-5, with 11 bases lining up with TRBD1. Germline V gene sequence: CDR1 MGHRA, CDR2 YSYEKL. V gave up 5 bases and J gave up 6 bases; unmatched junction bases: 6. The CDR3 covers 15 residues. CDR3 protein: CASSTRTGGRQPQHF. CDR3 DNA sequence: TGCGCCAGCAGCACCCGGACAGGGGGCCGTCAGCCCCAGCATTTT.

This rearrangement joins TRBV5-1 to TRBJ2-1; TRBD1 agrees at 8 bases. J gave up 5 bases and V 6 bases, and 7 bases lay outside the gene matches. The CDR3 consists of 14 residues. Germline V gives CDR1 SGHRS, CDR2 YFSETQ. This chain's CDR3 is CASTPDRDNNEQFF. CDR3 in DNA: TGCGCCAGCACCCCGGACAGGGATAACAATGAGCAGTTCTTC.

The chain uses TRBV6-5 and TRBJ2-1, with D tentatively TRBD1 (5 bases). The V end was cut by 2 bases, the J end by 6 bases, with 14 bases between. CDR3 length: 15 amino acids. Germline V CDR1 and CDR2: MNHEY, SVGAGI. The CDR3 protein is CASSYAWGSPNEQFF. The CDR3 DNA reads TGTGCCAGCAGTTACGCGTGGGGCAGCCCCAATGAGCAGTTCTTC.

The CDR3 loop reads CASSLAGGSTDTQYF. In DNA, the CDR3 is TGCGCCAGCAGCTTAGCGGGGGGGAGCACAGATACGCAGTATTTT. The chain couples TRBV5-1 to TRBJ2-3; 10 bases map to TRBD2. The V gene's germline CDR1 is SGHRS and CDR2 YFSETQ. The CDR3 contains 15 residues. Germline trimming cut 2 bases from V and 0 bases from J; bases unmatched to any gene: 0.

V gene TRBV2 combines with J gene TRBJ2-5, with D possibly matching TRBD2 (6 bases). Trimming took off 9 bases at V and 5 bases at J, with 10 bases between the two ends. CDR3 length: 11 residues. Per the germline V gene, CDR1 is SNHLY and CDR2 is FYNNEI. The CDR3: CASLAWETQYF. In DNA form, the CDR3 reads TGTGCCAGTCTAGCGTGGGAGACCCAGTACTTC.

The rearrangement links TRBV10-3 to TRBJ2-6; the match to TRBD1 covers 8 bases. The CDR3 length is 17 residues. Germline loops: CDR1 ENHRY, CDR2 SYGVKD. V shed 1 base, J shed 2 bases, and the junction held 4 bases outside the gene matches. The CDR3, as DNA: TGTGCCATCAGTGAGTATGGACAGGGTACTGGGGCCAACGTCCTGACTTTC. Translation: CAISEYGQGTGANVLTF.

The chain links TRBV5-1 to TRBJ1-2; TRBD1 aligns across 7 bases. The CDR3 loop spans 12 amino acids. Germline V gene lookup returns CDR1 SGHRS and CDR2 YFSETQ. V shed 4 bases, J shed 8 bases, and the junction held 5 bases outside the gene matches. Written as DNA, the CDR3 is TGCGCCAGCAGCGCAGGGACAGTCGGCTACACCTTC. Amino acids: CASSAGTVGYTF.